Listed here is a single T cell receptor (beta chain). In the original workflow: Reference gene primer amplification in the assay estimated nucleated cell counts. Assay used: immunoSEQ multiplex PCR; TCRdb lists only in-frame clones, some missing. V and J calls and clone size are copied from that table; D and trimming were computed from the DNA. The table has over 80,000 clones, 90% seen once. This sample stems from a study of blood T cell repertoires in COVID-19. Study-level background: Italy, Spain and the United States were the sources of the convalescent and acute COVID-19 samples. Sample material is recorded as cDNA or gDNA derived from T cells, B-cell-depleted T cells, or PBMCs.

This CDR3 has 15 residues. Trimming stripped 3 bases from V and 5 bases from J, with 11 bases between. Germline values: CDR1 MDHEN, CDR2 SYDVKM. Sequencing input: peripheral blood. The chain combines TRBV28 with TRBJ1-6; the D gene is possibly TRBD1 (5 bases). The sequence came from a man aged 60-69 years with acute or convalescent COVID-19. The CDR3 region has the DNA TGTGCCAGCAGTTTCGGAGGGGTTAATAATTCACCCCTCCACTTT. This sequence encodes CASSFGGVNNSPLHF.